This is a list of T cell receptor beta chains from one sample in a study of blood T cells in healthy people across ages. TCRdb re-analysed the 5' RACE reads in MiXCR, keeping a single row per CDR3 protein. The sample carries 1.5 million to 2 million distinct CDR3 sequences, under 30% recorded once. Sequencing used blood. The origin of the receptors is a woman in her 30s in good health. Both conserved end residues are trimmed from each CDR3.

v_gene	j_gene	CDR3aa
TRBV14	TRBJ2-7	ASSTRREYSYEQY
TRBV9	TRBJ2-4	ASSVGGGAIQY
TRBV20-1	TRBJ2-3	SARAPGQGGYTDTQY
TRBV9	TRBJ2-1	ASSVRVDNEQF
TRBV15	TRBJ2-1	ATGRDPGLGEQF
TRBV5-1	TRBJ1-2	ASSSDRVVSGYT
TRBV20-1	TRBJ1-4	SASRRTTNEKLF
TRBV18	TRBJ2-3	ASSPEIGADTQY
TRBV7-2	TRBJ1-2	ASSLDGTGVRGYT
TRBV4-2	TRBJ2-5	ASSPAWGETQY
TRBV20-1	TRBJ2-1	SARVFYTGDTYNEQF
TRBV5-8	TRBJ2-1	ASSSGTSGPNEQF
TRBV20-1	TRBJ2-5	SAGEREETQY
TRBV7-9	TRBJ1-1	ASSFGLGNEAF
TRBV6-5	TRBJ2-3	ATRDSYTDTQY
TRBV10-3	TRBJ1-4	AIRMDRETEKLF
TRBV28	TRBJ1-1	ASSTRTDTEAF
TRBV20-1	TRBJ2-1	SAQLAVNEQF
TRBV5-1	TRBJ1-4	ASSLAGQLTTNEKLF
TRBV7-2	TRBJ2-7	ASSSFGLSEDEQY
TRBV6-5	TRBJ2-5	ASSNNRGETQY
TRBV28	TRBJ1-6	ASSGDPPLH
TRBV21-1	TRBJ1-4	ASSRTGRASPRNEKLF
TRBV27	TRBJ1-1	ASSRNSVSNTEAF
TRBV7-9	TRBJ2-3	ASSGLKSGLLRTDTQY